This T cell receptor beta chain was sequenced for a study of blood T cell repertoires in COVID-19 (dated by TCRdb to the early 2020s). A note on the overall study: Samples from collaborators originated in the United States, Italy and Spain and spanned both the acute and convalescent phases of COVID-19. The prospective study material was composed of cDNA or gDNA derived from T cells, B-cell-depleted T cells, or PBMCs. The dataset comprised deeply sampled blood TCRbeta repertoires from subjects exposed to, actively infected with, or recovered from COVID-19. The repertoires were released in a freely available public database meant as a resource for research on the immune response to SARS-CoV-2. The samples were drawn from the first 160 participants of the ongoing ImmuneRACE study and from over a thousand subjects provided by 6 global collaborators. Nearly every sample came with metadata listing a de-identified subject ID, COVID-19 status, age in years and sex. Where available, HLA class I and class II types were obtained from metadata supplied by the sample provider rather than from assay-based typing. Study-level results and caveats: How much clinical and demographic metadata was included differed by source and by participant, and the metadata was provided uncurated.

The collaborating institutions used their own protocols to collect whole blood in K2EDTA tubes. Collaborator samples were shipped for TCRbeta analysis as frozen whole blood, isolated PBMCs, or DNA extracted from either sample type. The CDR1 and CDR2 encoded by the germline V gene are MNHEY and SVGAGI. The V and J ends are trimmed by 5 bases and 10 bases, leaving 18 bases between them. Including cysteine and phenylalanine, the CDR3 has 15 amino acids. CDR3 DNA is the only sequence kept; it has 45 bases, read in frame from the first base. TCRbeta CDR3 regions were amplified from genomic DNA by means of the immunoSEQ Assay, a bias-controlled multiplex PCR. The original methods were these. The number of nucleated cells in each sample was estimated from the amplification of reference gene primers within the assay. To quantify the absolute abundance of each unique TCRbeta CDR3 rearrangement, sequence reads were collapsed and filtered. For each sample, productive Simpson clonality was calculated as the square root of Simpson's diversity index over productive rearrangements. TCRdb obtained this table from immuneACCESS and retained in-frame rearrangements with V and J assigned. These tables miss some clones; where compared with another copy, unresolved V genes account for less than half of the shortfall, and the remainder is unexplained. V, J and clone size were drawn from that table, and D and trimming were deduced from the DNA. In all, the sample holds about 180,000 clones, and more than 70% of those were seen once. 2% to 3% of the sample rests with the top ten.

Of note for this clone: The antigen this receptor binds is unknown. No per-base quality is available; no much larger clone lies one base away.

The chain links TRBV6-5 with TRBJ1-6; TRBD1 is possibly the D segment (5 matching bases). The TCR comes from a middle-aged man with active or convalescent COVID-19. Material for sequencing was peripheral blood. CDR3 reads: CASSPPGGERSPLHF. DNA sequence: TGTGCCAGCAGTCCCCCCGGGGGGGAGCGATCACCCCTCCACTTT.